This T cell receptor beta chain was found in a study of shared clonotypes between healthy human individuals. The germline CDR1 and CDR2 sequences are SGHRS and YFSETQ. The CDR3 covers 14 residues. The V gene lost 5 bases and the J gene lost 6 bases, with 17 bases spanning the gap. Using immunoSEQ multiplex PCR, the repertoire was profiled, and TCRdb retains in-frame clones only, with some absent. The table shows about 2.3 million clones, with over 90% occurring only once. The TCR was taken from a young man in good health. Some clones in this sample may be carry-over from other donors' samples. The chain uses TRBV5-1 and TRBJ1-1; D is unclear. Sequences were obtained from naive CD4+ T cells from PBMCs. Subset of the sample: CD45RA+ positively selected. The CDR3: CASSQDVASSEAFF. The CDR3 nucleotides read TGCGCCAGCAGTCAGGATGTCGCGTCTTCTGAAGCTTTCTTT. Full variable domain (outside the CDR3, taken from reference TRBV5-1 and TRBJ1-1): KAGVTQTPRYLIKTRGQQVTLSCSPISGHRSVSWYQQTPGQGLQFLFEYFSETQRNKGNFPGRFSGRQFSNSRSEMNVSTLELGDSALYLCASSQDVASSEAFFGQGTRLTVV.